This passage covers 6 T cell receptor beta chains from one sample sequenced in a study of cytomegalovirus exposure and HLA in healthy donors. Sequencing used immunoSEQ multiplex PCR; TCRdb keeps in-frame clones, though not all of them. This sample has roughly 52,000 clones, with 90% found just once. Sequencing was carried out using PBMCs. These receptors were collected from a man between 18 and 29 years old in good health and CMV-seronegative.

The CDR3 DNA reads TGTGCCAGCAGCATAGGGACAGCCAAAGAGACCCAGTACTTC. It specifies CASSIGTAKETQYF. The rearrangement links TRBV5-6 to TRBJ2-5, with 7 bases lining up with TRBD1. Germline CDR1 SGHDT, CDR2 YYEEEE. This CDR3 contains 14 residues. V trimming: 4 bases; J trimming: 3 bases; junction bases outside the gene matches: 6.

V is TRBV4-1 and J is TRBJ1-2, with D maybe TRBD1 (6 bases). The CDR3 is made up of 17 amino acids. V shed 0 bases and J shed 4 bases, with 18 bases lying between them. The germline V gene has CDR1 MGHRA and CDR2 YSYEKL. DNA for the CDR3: TGCGCCAGCAGCCAAGATGGGGGCGGTGGGGGCGTCTATGGCTACACCTTC. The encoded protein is CASSQDGGGGGVYGYTF.

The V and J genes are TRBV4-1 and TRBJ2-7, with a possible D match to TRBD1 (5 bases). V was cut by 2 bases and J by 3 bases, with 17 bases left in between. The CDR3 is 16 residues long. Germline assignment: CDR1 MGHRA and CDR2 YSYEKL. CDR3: CASSQKFTGIFYEQYF. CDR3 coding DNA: TGCGCCAGCAGCCAAAAGTTCACAGGAATATTCTACGAGCAGTACTTC.

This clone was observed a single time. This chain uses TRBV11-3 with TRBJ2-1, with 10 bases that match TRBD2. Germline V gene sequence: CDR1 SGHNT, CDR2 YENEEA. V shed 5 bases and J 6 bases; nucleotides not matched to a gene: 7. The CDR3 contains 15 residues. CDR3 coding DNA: TGTGCCAGCAGCCCCCAGGGACTAGCGCGCAATGAGCAGTTCTTC. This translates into CASSPQGLARNEQFF.

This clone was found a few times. CDR3 loop: CASSQSGRASHEQFF. For the CDR3, the DNA is TGTGCCAGCTCACAAAGCGGGAGGGCGTCCCATGAGCAGTTCTTC. V usage is TRBV18 and J usage is TRBJ2-1, with TRBD2 matching 10 bases. The ends lost 4 bases at V and 8 bases at J; junction bases unmatched: 8. The CDR3 is made up of 15 amino acids. Germline CDR1 is KGHSH and CDR2 is LQKENI. The complete variable domain, with remaining parts taken from reference TRBV18 and TRBJ2-1, reads NAGVMQNPRHLVRRRGQEARLRCSPMKGHSHVYWYRQLPEEGLKFMVYLQKENIIDESGMPKERFSAEFPKEGPSILRIQQVVRGDSAAYFCASSQSGRASHEQFFGPGTRLTVL.

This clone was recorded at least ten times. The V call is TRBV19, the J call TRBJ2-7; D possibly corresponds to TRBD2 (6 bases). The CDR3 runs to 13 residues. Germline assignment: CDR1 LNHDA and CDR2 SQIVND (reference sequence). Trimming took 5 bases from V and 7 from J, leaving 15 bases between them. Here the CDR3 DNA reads TGTGCCAGTAGTCAACGCGCGGGGTGGGAGCAGTACTTC. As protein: CASSQRAGWEQYF.